This TCR beta chain was identified during a study of post-analysis software for immune sequencing data. Broader study findings: Among multiple sclerosis patients, normalized Chao1 diversity was significantly below that of controls. When patients were compared with controls, a handful of TRBV segments were more frequent, TRBV5-6, TRBV5-1 and TRBV20-1 among them.

The authors incorporated unique molecular identifiers into the TCR beta cDNA libraries. MiXCR was run by TCRdb on the PCR reads, yielding one entry per CDR3 protein. The sample includes 250,000 to 300,000 distinct CDR3 sequences, 36% seen only once; the top ten take 4.5% to 5.5%. V lost 0 bases, J lost 10 bases, and 7 bases stayed unmatched. Per the germline V gene, CDR1 is MNHEY and CDR2 is SVGEGT. This CDR3 spans 15 amino acids. A word on this clonotype: Its antigen remains unknown.

The TCR originated in a girl aged 5-17 years with multiple sclerosis. Specimen: blood. The rearrangement uses TRBV6-2 or TRBV6-3 and TRBJ2-1, with 9 positions matching TRBD2. For the CDR3, the DNA is TGTGCCAGCAGTTACTCGGGGGGACTAGCAGCCGAGCAGTTCTTC. Encoded protein: CASSYSGGLAAEQFF.